Detailed here is one T cell receptor (beta chain). Original analysis: From reference gene primer amplification, estimates of nucleated cell counts were derived. Profiled with immunoSEQ multiplex PCR; TCRdb holds only in-frame clones, not every one. That table gives V, J and clone size, and the DNA gave D and trimming. The table has hundreds of thousands of clones, around 89% seen once; the top ten hold around 1.3%. The CDR3 extends over 14 amino acids. The germline CDR1 and CDR2 sequences are MGHDK and SYGVNS. With 4 bases removed from V and 1 base from J, the gap between germline ends came to 11 bases. Grouping used clinical history reported by participants in a survey and questionnaire. This entry comes from a study of blood T cell repertoires in COVID-19.

The sequence derives from a man younger than 40 who had recovered from COVID-19. This chain uses TRBV25-1 with TRBJ2-7, with D possibly matching TRBD1 (5 bases). Source material: PBMCs or T cells enriched from blood (not recorded which). CDR3 sequence (DNA): TGTGCCAGCAGTGGAAGGGGCGGATCCTACGAGCAGTACTTC. Protein sequence: CASSGRGGSYEQYF.